These T cell receptor beta chains were read from a single sample in a study of blood T cell repertoires in COVID-19. Sequenced by immunoSEQ multiplex PCR; TCRdb stores in-frame clones only, minus some. There are about 160,000 clones in the sample; 80% to 95% occur only once, and roughly 1.9% lies in the top ten. The sequenced sample was peripheral blood. Receptor source: a woman in her fifties or sixties with COVID-19, enrolled during active disease. Each CDR3 is given with its conserved first and last residue. Each record gives: V gene, D gene, CDR3 length, clone size, J gene, CDR3 DNA, CDR3 protein. D genes are given only for firm matches. The size entry is marked missing in some rows and otherwise reads once, few, many or a size class.

V gene: TRBV7-8
D gene: NA
CDR3 length: 17
clone size: NA
J gene: TRBJ1-5
CDR3 DNA: TGTGCCAGCAGCTTAAAGCGCCCAAAGATGAGCAATCAGCCCCAGCATTTT
CDR3 protein: CASSLKRPKMSNQPQHF

V gene: TRBV7-2
D gene: TRBD1
CDR3 length: 14
clone size: once
J gene: TRBJ2-7
CDR3 DNA: TGTGCCAGCAGCTTCGGGACAGGGGATTACGAGCAGTACTTC
CDR3 protein: CASSFGTGDYEQYF

V gene: TRBV7-3
D gene: TRBD1
CDR3 length: 14
clone size: NA
J gene: TRBJ2-3
CDR3 DNA: TGTGCCTCGGGGTCCAGGGGGCTCGGAGATACGCAGTATTTT
CDR3 protein: CASGSRGLGDTQYF

V gene: TRBV25-1
D gene: TRBD1
CDR3 length: 16
clone size: NA
J gene: TRBJ2-4
CDR3 DNA: TGTGCCAGCAGTGGATTAAGGACAGGAAACAAAAACATTCAGTACTTC
CDR3 protein: CASSGLRTGNKNIQYF

V gene: TRBV6-2/TRBV6-3
D gene: NA
CDR3 length: 15
clone size: NA
J gene: TRBJ1-1
CDR3 DNA: TGTGCCAGCAGTTACTCCCAGGGCGGCGGCACTGAAGCTTTCTTT
CDR3 protein: CASSYSQGGGTEAFF

V gene: TRBV18
D gene: NA
CDR3 length: 16
clone size: NA
J gene: TRBJ2-2
CDR3 DNA: TGTGCCAGCTCACCAGCGGCTGCTCAGAACACCGGGGAGCTGTTTTTT
CDR3 protein: CASSPAAAQNTGELFF

V gene: TRBV7-2
D gene: TRBD1
CDR3 length: 15
clone size: once
J gene: TRBJ1-5
CDR3 DNA: TGTGCCAGCAGCTTAGGAGGACAGGCCCATCAGCCCCAGCATTTT
CDR3 protein: CASSLGGQAHQPQHF

V gene: TRBV19
D gene: TRBD1
CDR3 length: 15
clone size: NA
J gene: TRBJ2-5
CDR3 DNA: TGTGCCAGTAGTACTGGGACAGAGTATTGGGAGACCCAGTACTTC
CDR3 protein: CASSTGTEYWETQYF

V gene: TRBV4-1
D gene: NA
CDR3 length: 14
clone size: NA
J gene: TRBJ1-5
CDR3 DNA: TGCGCCAGCAGCCAACTCACCCGAGATCAGCCCCAGCATTTT
CDR3 protein: CASSQLTRDQPQHF

V gene: TRBV5-8
D gene: NA
CDR3 length: 13
clone size: NA
J gene: TRBJ1-3
CDR3 DNA: TGTGCCAGCAGCTTGAGGAGTGGAAACACCATATATTTT
CDR3 protein: CASSLRSGNTIYF

V gene: TRBV24-1
D gene: TRBD1
CDR3 length: 14
clone size: NA
J gene: TRBJ1-4
CDR3 DNA: TGTGCCACCACCGGGACAGGCATTAATGAAAAACTGTTTTTT
CDR3 protein: CATTGTGINEKLFF

V gene: TRBV11-2
D gene: NA
CDR3 length: 13
clone size: NA
J gene: TRBJ1-5
CDR3 DNA: TGTGCCAGCAGCTTGGGCGCGGGTCAGCCCCAGCATTTT
CDR3 protein: CASSLGAGQPQHF

V gene: TRBV18
D gene: TRBD1
CDR3 length: 15
clone size: NA
J gene: TRBJ1-3
CDR3 DNA: TGTGCCAGCTCGAAGGGACAGATCTCTGGAAACACCATATATTTT
CDR3 protein: CASSKGQISGNTIYF

V gene: TRBV5-4
D gene: NA
CDR3 length: 14
clone size: NA
J gene: TRBJ1-4
CDR3 DNA: TGTGCCAGCAGCCCCGACAGATCGAATGAAAAACTGTTTTTT
CDR3 protein: CASSPDRSNEKLFF

V gene: TRBV7-2
D gene: NA
CDR3 length: 14
clone size: NA
J gene: TRBJ2-5
CDR3 DNA: TGTGCCAGCAGCGTAGCCAGGGATCAAGAGACCCAGTACTTC
CDR3 protein: CASSVARDQETQYF

V gene: TRBV19
D gene: TRBD2
CDR3 length: 16
clone size: NA
J gene: TRBJ2-2
CDR3 DNA: TGTGCCACAAAAGCAGCGGGGGGGCTCGAGGTCGGGGAGCTGTTTTTT
CDR3 protein: CATKAAGGLEVGELFF

V gene: TRBV20-1
D gene: TRBD1
CDR3 length: 14
clone size: NA
J gene: TRBJ1-3
CDR3 DNA: TGCAGTGCTAGTGGGCAGGGGGAGGGAAACACCATATATTTT
CDR3 protein: CSASGQGEGNTIYF

V gene: TRBV28
D gene: NA
CDR3 length: 18
clone size: NA
J gene: TRBJ1-4
CDR3 DNA: TGTGCCAGCAGTTTACCCACAGGGTACGATCGCAAAAATGAAAAACTGTTTTTT
CDR3 protein: CASSLPTGYDRKNEKLFF

V gene: TRBV6-2/TRBV6-3
D gene: NA
CDR3 length: 16
clone size: NA
J gene: TRBJ1-4
CDR3 DNA: TGTGCCAGCAGTTACCCAAGCGGCCAAGAAGGTGAAAAACTGTTTTTT
CDR3 protein: CASSYPSGQEGEKLFF

V gene: TRBV5-1
D gene: NA
CDR3 length: 15
clone size: once
J gene: TRBJ1-2
CDR3 DNA: TGCGCCAGCAGCTTGGAGTACAGCTCTAACTATGGCTACACCTTC
CDR3 protein: CASSLEYSSNYGYTF

V gene: TRBV15
D gene: TRBD1
CDR3 length: 15
clone size: NA
J gene: TRBJ1-2
CDR3 DNA: TGTGCCACCAGCAGAAGCAGGGGGCTTAACTATGGCTACACCTTC
CDR3 protein: CATSRSRGLNYGYTF

V gene: TRBV7-8
D gene: NA
CDR3 length: 16
clone size: NA
J gene: TRBJ2-2
CDR3 DNA: TGTGCCAGCAGCTTCCCGGGAGAGAGTATCACCGGGGAGCTGTTTTTT
CDR3 protein: CASSFPGESITGELFF

V gene: TRBV7-2
D gene: TRBD1
CDR3 length: 18
clone size: NA
J gene: TRBJ2-1
CDR3 DNA: TGTGCCAGCAGCTTACTCCCATACCGGACAGGGGCACGCAATGAGCAGTTCTTC
CDR3 protein: CASSLLPYRTGARNEQFF

V gene: TRBV4-3
D gene: NA
CDR3 length: 15
clone size: once
J gene: TRBJ1-5
CDR3 DNA: TGCGCCAGCAGCCAAGATTACGGGGGGGGGCAGCCCCAGCATTTT
CDR3 protein: CASSQDYGGGQPQHF

V gene: TRBV19
D gene: TRBD1
CDR3 length: 14
clone size: few
J gene: TRBJ1-5
CDR3 DNA: TGTGCCAGTAGTCCGCAGGGGGAGAATCAGCCCCAGCATTTT
CDR3 protein: CASSPQGENQPQHF

V gene: TRBV7-2
D gene: TRBD1
CDR3 length: 16
clone size: once
J gene: TRBJ1-2
CDR3 DNA: TGTGCCAGCAGCTCACAGGGGGCGAATGGGGTCTATGGCTACACCTTC
CDR3 protein: CASSSQGANGVYGYTF

V gene: TRBV7-2
D gene: TRBD1
CDR3 length: 15
clone size: NA
J gene: TRBJ1-2
CDR3 DNA: TGTGCCAGCAGCTTAGACAGGGGGCCTGGTCGTGGCTACACCTTC
CDR3 protein: CASSLDRGPGRGYTF

V gene: TRBV11-2
D gene: NA
CDR3 length: 19
clone size: NA
J gene: TRBJ1-1
CDR3 DNA: TGTGCCAGCAGCTTAGATGGGTATCGAAACAGGAGAATGAACACTGAAGCTTTCTTT
CDR3 protein: CASSLDGYRNRRMNTEAFF

V gene: TRBV27
D gene: TRBD1
CDR3 length: 15
clone size: NA
J gene: TRBJ1-4
CDR3 DNA: TGTGCCAGCGAGGAGAAGGACAGGGCCAATGAAAAACTGTTTTTT
CDR3 protein: CASEEKDRANEKLFF

V gene: TRBV6-2/TRBV6-3
D gene: TRBD2
CDR3 length: 17
clone size: NA
J gene: TRBJ2-2
CDR3 DNA: TGTGCCAGCAGCTCCCTAGCGGGGCCCGCGAACACCGGGGAGCTGTTTTTT
CDR3 protein: CASSSLAGPANTGELFF

V gene: TRBV6-5
D gene: TRBD1
CDR3 length: 15
clone size: NA
J gene: TRBJ1-6
CDR3 DNA: TGTGCCAGCGCTTCGTCCGGGACAGTTAATTCACCCCTCCACTTT
CDR3 protein: CASASSGTVNSPLHF

V gene: TRBV6-1
D gene: TRBD1
CDR3 length: 14
clone size: NA
J gene: TRBJ1-1
CDR3 DNA: TGTGCCAGCAGTGACAGGGGGATTGGGACTGAAGCTTTCTTT
CDR3 protein: CASSDRGIGTEAFF

V gene: TRBV5-1
D gene: TRBD1
CDR3 length: 15
clone size: NA
J gene: TRBJ2-2
CDR3 DNA: TGCGCCAGCAGCCCCAGGACAGGGGACACCGGGGAGCTGTTTTTT
CDR3 protein: CASSPRTGDTGELFF

V gene: TRBV7-3
D gene: NA
CDR3 length: 13
clone size: NA
J gene: TRBJ2-5
CDR3 DNA: TGTGCCAGCAGCTCCAACGGCGGGGAGACCCAGTACTTC
CDR3 protein: CASSSNGGETQYF

V gene: TRBV11-2
D gene: NA
CDR3 length: 15
clone size: NA
J gene: TRBJ1-6
CDR3 DNA: TGTGCCAGCAGCCTTACAGGGTCGGCTAATTCACCCCTCCACTTT
CDR3 protein: CASSLTGSANSPLHF

V gene: TRBV27
D gene: TRBD1
CDR3 length: 15
clone size: NA
J gene: TRBJ1-2
CDR3 DNA: TGTGCCAGCCGCCGTCGACAGGGGGCAAACTATGGCTACACCTTC
CDR3 protein: CASRRRQGANYGYTF

V gene: TRBV19
D gene: NA
CDR3 length: 15
clone size: NA
J gene: TRBJ1-2
CDR3 DNA: TGTGCCAGTAGTATAAGAGGGACACTACGCTATGGCTACACCTTC
CDR3 protein: CASSIRGTLRYGYTF

V gene: TRBV4-3
D gene: TRBD1
CDR3 length: 16
clone size: NA
J gene: TRBJ1-2
CDR3 DNA: TGCGCCAGCAGCCAAGATCTGGAGGGGGCGGTGAGTGGCTACACCTTC
CDR3 protein: CASSQDLEGAVSGYTF

V gene: TRBV6-4
D gene: TRBD1
CDR3 length: 14
clone size: NA
J gene: TRBJ1-1
CDR3 DNA: TGTGCCAGCAGAGCCGAGACAGGGGCCACTGAAGCTTTCTTT
CDR3 protein: CASRAETGATEAFF

V gene: TRBV7-2
D gene: TRBD2
CDR3 length: 15
clone size: NA
J gene: TRBJ2-1
CDR3 DNA: TGTGCCAGCAGCTTAGTGGCGGGGGGCGGAAATGAGCAGTTCTTC
CDR3 protein: CASSLVAGGGNEQFF

V gene: TRBV27
D gene: NA
CDR3 length: 15
clone size: NA
J gene: TRBJ1-1
CDR3 DNA: TGTGCCAGCAGTTGGCAGGGTGGGTCTGGGGGCTTGGCTTTCTTT
CDR3 protein: CASSWQGGSGGLAFF

V gene: TRBV9
D gene: NA
CDR3 length: 14
clone size: NA
J gene: TRBJ2-1
CDR3 DNA: TGTGCCAGCAGCCCCTACGGTTCCTACAATGAGCAGTTCTTC
CDR3 protein: CASSPYGSYNEQFF

V gene: TRBV29-1
D gene: NA
CDR3 length: 12
clone size: NA
J gene: TRBJ1-4
CDR3 DNA: TGCAGCGTTGGGGGCAGGAATGAAAAACTGTTTTTT
CDR3 protein: CSVGGRNEKLFF

V gene: TRBV5-8
D gene: TRBD2
CDR3 length: 15
clone size: NA
J gene: TRBJ2-1
CDR3 DNA: TGTGCCAGCAGGGGGCGGGGGGGCCTTAACAATGAGCAGTTCTTC
CDR3 protein: CASRGRGGLNNEQFF

V gene: TRBV19
D gene: NA
CDR3 length: 15
clone size: NA
J gene: TRBJ1-3
CDR3 DNA: TGTGCCAGTACTTATACAAGACAAGCTGGAAACACCATATATTTT
CDR3 protein: CASTYTRQAGNTIYF

V gene: TRBV28
D gene: NA
CDR3 length: 12
clone size: NA
J gene: TRBJ1-2
CDR3 DNA: TGTGCCAGCAGTAATACCCTAGAAGGCTACACCTTC
CDR3 protein: CASSNTLEGYTF

V gene: TRBV4-1
D gene: TRBD2
CDR3 length: 16
clone size: NA
J gene: TRBJ2-5
CDR3 DNA: TGCGCCAGCAGCCAAGTTGCCGGGGGGGAGACAGAGACCCAGTACTTC
CDR3 protein: CASSQVAGGETETQYF

V gene: TRBV4-3
D gene: TRBD1
CDR3 length: 16
clone size: NA
J gene: TRBJ1-2
CDR3 DNA: TGCGCCAGCAGCCAAGAACCTTCCGACAGGGGAGGAGGCTACACCTTC
CDR3 protein: CASSQEPSDRGGGYTF

V gene: TRBV15
D gene: TRBD1
CDR3 length: 12
clone size: NA
J gene: TRBJ2-3
CDR3 DNA: TGTGCCACCAGGGACAGGGCAGATACGCAGTATTTT
CDR3 protein: CATRDRADTQYF

V gene: TRBV19
D gene: TRBD1
CDR3 length: 15
clone size: NA
J gene: TRBJ2-3
CDR3 DNA: TGTGCCAGTAGTATCGGGACAGTTGGGACAGATACGCAGTATTTT
CDR3 protein: CASSIGTVGTDTQYF

V gene: TRBV28
D gene: TRBD2
CDR3 length: 15
clone size: NA
J gene: TRBJ2-3
CDR3 DNA: TGTGCCAGCAGTTTGATCGGGGGGAGCACAGATACGCAGTATTTT
CDR3 protein: CASSLIGGSTDTQYF

V gene: TRBV2
D gene: NA
CDR3 length: 15
clone size: NA
J gene: TRBJ2-2
CDR3 DNA: TGTGCCAGCAGTGAAGACGGGGTAGACACCGGGGAGCTGTTTTTT
CDR3 protein: CASSEDGVDTGELFF